This T cell receptor (beta chain) was recovered during a study of technical replicates of blood from several donors. Germline lookup yields CDR1 SNHLY and CDR2 FYNNEI. This CDR3 spans 16 amino acids. V was pared by 6 bases and J by 6 bases, with 21 bases between. Repertoires were generated with immunoSEQ multiplex PCR, while TCRdb's copy carries only in-frame clones and drops some. Of under 90,000 clones in the sample, around 97% were seen once. The origin of this receptor is a human donor in good health. V gene TRBV2 combines with J gene TRBJ1-5; no firm D call. The source material was T cells isolated from PBMCs. The CDR3 protein is CASRKGNGLNSQPQHF. As DNA, the CDR3 is TGTGCCAGCAGAAAAGGAAATGGACTCAACAGTCAGCCCCAGCATTTT.